A selection of T cell receptor beta chains follows, all from one sample in a study of T cells in Graves' hyperthyroidism and ophthalmopathy. TCRdb reprocessed the multiplex PCR reads via MiXCR and lists one record per CDR3 protein. The table records around 560,000 distinct CDR3 sequences, 16% of them present only once. The material sequenced was blood. These receptors came from a woman between 18 and 29 years old with Graves' hyperthyroidism. Both conserved end residues are trimmed from each CDR3. The order of the fields is V gene, clone size, CDR3 protein. Some rows mark clone size as missing; the rest say once, few, many or name a class of expanded clone.

>TRBV7-2|few
ASSWGGHEEKLF
>TRBV5-6|-
ASSRRGHTEAF
>TRBV4-3|few
ASSQDSATSNTGELF
>TRBV20-1|many
SARGLAVTDTQY
>TRBV28|-
ASSLNRVASTDTQY
>TRBV9|-
ASSVAPSGRAGGSDTQY
>TRBV12-3/TRBV12-4|many
ASSLGGLARVFFTDTQY
>TRBV13|few
ASTRAKGGNTIY
>TRBV27|-
ASSGTGVDSPLH
>TRBV12-3/TRBV12-4|few
ASGRQGDYGYT
>TRBV12-3/TRBV12-4|many
ATAEVGTEAF
>TRBV10-3|few
AISESGRNTEAF
>TRBV2|-
ASSRESYEQY
>TRBV12-3/TRBV12-4|many
ASSSGQIFNEQF
>TRBV7-9|few
ASSLALGGFNEQY
>TRBV27|many
ASSPPTSRNEQF
>TRBV6-2/TRBV6-3|-
ASSTDFVSYEQF
>TRBV5-6|-
ASSLGQRNQPQH
>TRBV29-1|-
SVDRGQETQY
>TRBV28|-
ASSAPTGGTAEAF
>TRBV5-1|few
ASSLDRKNEKLF
>TRBV12-3/TRBV12-4|-
ASRTGQMNTEAF
>TRBV18|-
VSSPGGGNQPQH
>TRBV11-2|many
ASSASAGAGIPYEQY
>TRBV11-3|many
ASSLQGLLYEQY
>TRBV3-1|-
ASSPLLGEVQF
>TRBV11-3|-
ASSLVGQSRETQY
>TRBV7-2|many
ASSLVQGMEAF
>TRBV7-9|-
ASRGLAEGTDTQY
>TRBV7-2|many
ASSLQGSDTQY
>TRBV7-9|few
ASSLVVGGGYT
>TRBV6-1|-
ASSQVAGNEQF
>TRBV6-1|few
ASSASLNTEAF
>TRBV28|many
ASFAFGASLPQH
>TRBV18|many
ASSPNSAMNTEAF
>TRBV28|many
ASSPWTGATFSSGANVLT
>TRBV7-9|-
ASSLFGGIQETQY
>TRBV6-6|many
ASSYLGGGYGYT
>TRBV7-6|-
ASSSTGTTGNTIY
>TRBV15|-
ATSREGETYEQY
>TRBV7-2|-
ASSLVGSRNIQY
>TRBV3-1|many
AGSGPGESLGYT
>TRBV7-6|-
ASSLISGDRTLYGYT
>TRBV24-1|many
ATSDTRGRYGYT
>TRBV6-2/TRBV6-3|-
ASSLRRRDTQY
>TRBV12-3/TRBV12-4|-
ASSSADSPLH
>TRBV3-1|many
ASSQEGQGGYT